This T cell receptor (beta chain) emerged from a study of blood T cell repertoires in COVID-19. This CDR3 region has 22 residues. The assay was immunoSEQ multiplex PCR, and TCRdb's table has in-frame clones only and misses some. The sample has about 50,000 clones, 75% to 90% seen once; the top ten hold 6.5%. The source material was peripheral blood. The V call is TRBV21-1, the J call TRBJ2-7; TRBD2 is the table's D call and was not checked against the DNA. TRBV21-1 is a documented pseudogene. The receptor was derived from a man between 60 and 75 years old with acute or convalescent COVID-19. Here the CDR3 DNA reads TGTGCCAGCAGCAAGCAGCCAGTAAAGCTCCTGTGTGGCGGGAGTTACTCCTACGAGCAGTACTTC. Protein product: CASSKQPVKLLCGGSYSYEQYF.